The clone carrying this TCR beta chain was counted at least ten times. Its cognate antigen is unknown. CD45RO-negative, CCR7-positively selected cells formed the naive CD8 fraction, excluding terminally differentiated effector memory CD45RA+ cells. The entry originates in a study of shared clonotypes between healthy human individuals. Study-level points and caveats: Unshared clonotypes carried lower generation probabilities than those common to all four donors.

Profiling relied on immunoSEQ multiplex PCR, and the TCRdb table lists in-frame clones only, not all of them. This sample carries under 850,000 clones, 85% to 95% of them seen once, and the ten largest clones take 24%. Germline V gene data show CDR1 as ENHRY and CDR2 as SYGVKD. V was pared by 0 bases and J by 5 bases, with 17 bases between. CDR3 size: 16 residues. The chain uses TRBV10-3 and TRBJ2-7; possible D gene TRBD1, 5 bases. Material for sequencing was naive CD8+ T cells sorted from blood. This TCR was sampled from a man younger than 40 in good health. This chain's CDR3 is CAISESKFYPDNEQYF. In DNA form, the CDR3 reads TGTGCCATCAGTGAGTCGAAATTCTATCCGGACAACGAGCAGTACTTC.